Shown below are 30 T cell receptor beta chains from a single sample sequenced in a study of T cells in women clearing cervical HPV infection. Sequencing used immunoSEQ multiplex PCR; TCRdb keeps in-frame clones, though not all of them. This listing includes some 16,000 clones. The sequenced material came from blood buffy coat. The receptor set was obtained from a woman aged 18-70 years with a cervical HPV16 infection that either progressed to CIN3+ or cleared (not recorded which).

In the case of this clone: From the germline J gene comes the end of the CDR3, since the read stops 3 residues before it. This chain uses TRBV9 with TRBJ2-3; 7 nucleotides agree with TRBD2. The germline CDR1 and CDR2 sequences are SGDLS and YYNGEE. The CDR3 contains 16 residues. With 0 bases clipped from V and 7 bases from J, the junction kept 11 bases outside the gene matches. CDR3 DNA, as far as it was read: TGTGCCAGCAGCGTAGGAGAATCGGGGGGAATACATACG. This encodes CASSVGESGGIHT. The full CDR3 sequence reads CASSVGESGGIHTQYF. The full variable domain, with the rest looked up from reference TRBV9 and TRBJ2-3, is DSGVTQTPKHLITATGQRVTLRCSPRSGDLSVYWYQQSLDQGLQFLIQYYNGEERAKGNILERFSAQQFPDLHSELNLSSLELGDSALYFCASSVGESGGIHTQYFGPGTRLTVL.

This CDR3 reads CASRQGFYGYTF. CDR3 bases read: TGTGCCAGCCGGCAAGGGTTTTATGGC. The rearrangement links TRBV27 to TRBJ1-2; D is ambiguous. The CDR3 is cut off 3 residues early in the read; its end comes from the germline J gene. This CDR3 has 12 residues. V was trimmed by 8 bases and J by 5 bases, leaving 12 bases between them. Per the germline V gene, CDR1 is MNHEY and CDR2 is SMNVEV (reference sequence).

As to this clone: The read stops 3 residues short of the end of the CDR3; the missing end is completed from the germline J gene. The chain has TRBV20-1 and TRBJ2-1; D is unclear. CDR3 length: 14 residues. V dropped 6 bases and J dropped 7 bases, with 19 bases sitting between them. The germline CDR1 and CDR2 sequences are DFQATT and SNEGSKA (reference sequence). CDR3 protein: CSAYDRALGNEQFF. The part of the CDR3 DNA that was read is TGCAGTGCATACGACCGAGCATTAGGGAATGAG.

A remark on this clone: The read ends 3 residues early relative to the CDR3; the germline J gene fills the gap. The chain uses TRBV30 and TRBJ1-5; TRBD1 aligns across 10 bases. Germline V lookup: CDR1 GTSNPN, CDR2 SVGIG (reference sequence). The CDR3 runs 18 residues. With 2 bases clipped from V and 0 bases from J, the junction kept 10 bases outside the gene matches. The DNA read from the CDR3 is TGTGCCTGGAGTAGAAAGACAGGGGGCCTTTATAGCAATCAGCCC. Protein product: CAWSRKTGGLYSNQP. The entire CDR3 reads CAWSRKTGGLYSNQPQHF.

Comment on this clone: The read falls 3 residues short of the CDR3 end, and the missing part is taken from the germline J gene. The rearrangement uses TRBV7-9 and TRBJ1-1; no definite D call. CDR3 length: 14 amino acids. CDR1 is SEHNR and CDR2 is FQNEAQ in the germline V gene (reference sequence). Trimming pared 8 bases from V and 4 bases from J, leaving 17 bases between. CDR3 bases read: TGTGCCAGCGCAGGATTTGTGGGTAGCACTGAA. Translation gives CASAGFVGSTE. In full, the CDR3 reads CASAGFVGSTEAFF.

In the case of this clone: The read comes to an end 3 residues before the CDR3 does, leaving the germline J gene to fill in the end. The chain combines TRBV19 with TRBJ1-1, with TRBD1 as a possible D gene (5 bases). The germline V gene has CDR1 LNHDA and CDR2 SQIVND (reference sequence). V was trimmed by 5 bases and J by 4 bases, leaving 11 bases between them. This CDR3 region has 13 residues. The CDR3 loop is CASSEGQPTEAFF. The DNA read from the CDR3 is TGTGCCAGTAGTGAGGGGCAGCCCACTGAA. Full variable domain (outside the CDR3, taken from reference TRBV19 and TRBJ1-1): DGGITQSPKYLFRKEGQNVTLSCEQNLNHDAMYWYRQDPGQGLRLIYYSQIVNDFQKGDIAEGYSVSREKKESFPLTVTSAQKNPTAFYLCASSEGQPTEAFFGQGTRLTVV.

Note on this clone: The CDR3 extends 3 residues past the end of the read, so its final part is completed from the germline J gene. The chain couples TRBV19 to TRBJ1-4; D call uncertain. This CDR3 contains 15 residues. The germline CDR1 and CDR2 sequences are LNHDA and SQIVND (reference sequence). V dropped 2 bases and J dropped 3 bases, with 10 bases sitting between them. This CDR3 reads CASSISSGANEKLFF. The sequenced CDR3 bases are TGTGCCAGTAGTATATCCTCCGGGGCTAATGAAAAA.

With respect to this clone: The read terminates 3 residues ahead of where the CDR3 ends, so the germline J gene completes it. This sequence joins TRBV20-1 and TRBJ2-5; 8 bases match TRBD1. Unmatched junction bases numbered 0, after V lost 2 bases and J lost 1 base. The CDR3 is made up of 13 amino acids. CDR1 and CDR2 (germline): DFQATT, SNEGSKA (reference sequence). Partial CDR3 DNA: TGCAGTGCTAGAACAGGGGGCCAAGAGACC. Its protein product is CSARTGGQET. From start to end, the CDR3 is CSARTGGQETQYF.

On this clone itself: The read ends 3 residues early relative to the CDR3; the germline J gene fills the gap. V gene TRBV7-8 combines with J gene TRBJ1-1; D not certain. V dropped 5 bases and J dropped 2 bases, with 9 bases sitting between them. Germline V gives CDR1 SGHVS, CDR2 FQNEAQ. This CDR3 has 13 residues. The part of the CDR3 DNA that was read is TGTGCCAGCAGCCAGCCGGGTAACACTGAA. Translating gives CASSQPGNTE. The CDR3 as a whole reads CASSQPGNTEAFF.

To note about this clone: The read ends 3 residues early relative to the CDR3; the germline J gene fills the gap. The rearrangement uses TRBV19 and TRBJ1-2, with a possible D match to TRBD1 (5 bases). This CDR3 has 15 amino acids. CDR1 and CDR2 from the germline V gene are LNHDA and SQIVND (reference sequence). CDR3 sequence: CASSPTNRGGIGYTF. CDR3 DNA, as far as it was read: TGTGCCAGTAGTCCAACAAACCGGGGGGGAATAGGC.

As to this clone: The read ends 3 residues early relative to the CDR3; the germline J gene fills the gap. The chain recombines TRBV5-5 with TRBJ2-7; TRBD2 is a possible D gene (5 bases). The CDR3 consists of 15 residues. CDR1 is SGHKS, CDR2 YYEKEE, per germline (reference sequence). With 0 bases removed from V and 3 bases from J, the gap between germline ends came to 13 bases. The CDR3 loop reads CASSLDMPGYYEQYF. CDR3 DNA (partial): TGTGCCAGCAGCTTGGACATGCCGGGGTACTACGAG.

In the case of this clone: The read halts 3 residues ahead of the CDR3 end, with the missing end drawn from the germline J gene. V and J are TRBV19 and TRBJ1-1; no firm D call. The CDR3 spans 15 residues. Germline CDR1 LNHDA, CDR2 SQIVND (reference sequence). Trimming stripped 4 bases from V and 3 bases from J, with 15 bases between. The sequenced CDR3 bases are TGTGCCAGTAGTACCGGACTCCTGGGTCACACTGAA. This gives the protein CASSTGLLGHTE. The CDR3 as a whole reads CASSTGLLGHTEAFF.

On this clone itself: The CDR3 end lies 3 residues beyond the end of the read and is filled in from the germline J gene. This chain joins TRBV5-6 and TRBJ1-5; D is unclear. This CDR3 contains 14 residues. Germline assignment: CDR1 SGHDT and CDR2 YYEEEE. With 2 bases removed from V and 9 bases from J, the gap between germline ends came to 15 bases. The CDR3: CASSFTRADRPQHF. The sequenced CDR3 bases are TGTGCCAGCAGCTTCACCCGTGCGGATCGGCCC. Full variable domain (rest looked up from reference TRBV5-6 and TRBJ1-5): DAGVTQSPTHLIKTRGQQVTLRCSPKSGHDTVSWYQQALGQGPQFIFQYYEEEERQRGNFPDRFSGHQFPNYSSELNVNALLLGDSALYLCASSFTRADRPQHFGDGTRLSIL.

For this clone: The sequence runs out 3 residues before the end of the CDR3; the remainder is reconstructed from the germline J gene. The chain has TRBV19 and TRBJ1-1; 7 nucleotides agree with TRBD1. The junction had 10 bases not matched to a gene; V was cut back by 6 bases and J by 0 bases. CDR1 and CDR2 from the germline V gene are LNHDA and SQIVND (reference sequence). This CDR3 comprises 16 residues. CDR3 DNA, as far as it was read: TGTGCCAGTAGAGAATTACTAGACAGGGTGAACACTGAA. Protein product: CASRELLDRVNTE. The entire CDR3 protein reads CASRELLDRVNTEAFF.

Comment on this clone: The sequenced fragment ends 3 residues before the CDR3 boundary, so the rest is inferred from the germline J gene. The chain employs TRBV7-2 and TRBJ2-7, with TRBD2 matching over 8 bases. Germline assignment: CDR1 SGHTA and CDR2 FQGNSA. Trimming at V came to 5 bases and at J to 2 bases, leaving 5 bases not matched to a gene. The CDR3 runs 14 residues. The part of the CDR3 DNA that was read is TGTGCCAGCAGCCCCGGGGGGGCCACCTACGAG. Its protein is CASSPGGATYE. The whole CDR3 sequence reads CASSPGGATYEQYF.

Comments on this clone: The read stops 3 residues short of the end of the CDR3; the missing end is completed from the germline J gene. The V call is TRBV23-1, the J call TRBJ1-1; 7 nucleotides align to TRBD1. TRBV23-1 is recorded as an ORF, its role being uncertain. This CDR3 region has 14 residues. V lost 8 bases to trimming and J lost 5 bases; unmatched junction nucleotides: 11. The CDR3 DNA, read in part, is TGCGCCAGCTACGACAGGGAGGGTAGTACTGAA. Translation: CASYDREGSTE. The complete CDR3 reads CASYDREGSTEAFF.

Concerning this clone: With the read ending 3 residues before the CDR3 end, the germline J gene is used to fill in that end. The chain uses TRBV2 and TRBJ1-5; 7 bases are shared with TRBD1. V lost 4 bases, J lost 6 bases, and 12 bases stayed unmatched. In germline, CDR1 is SNHLY, CDR2 FYNNEI. The CDR3 runs to 16 residues. The DNA read from the CDR3 is TGTGCCAGCAGTGCCCTTAGAGGGCAGGGGGGTCAGCCC. Protein product: CASSALRGQGGQP. The CDR3 in its entirety is CASSALRGQGGQPQHF.

As concerns this clone: Sequencing ends 3 residues short of the CDR3 end; the germline J gene provides the rest. J is TRBJ1-2 and V is TRBV7-9, with a weak D call TRBD1 (5 bases). The CDR3 loop spans 15 amino acids. Germline V CDR1 and CDR2: SEHNR, FQNEAQ (reference sequence). Partial CDR3 DNA: TGTGCCAGCAGCTTAGGCGGCTTGGGGGGGAGCGGC. It codes for CASSLGGLGGSG. The full CDR3 reads CASSLGGLGGSGYTF.

A note on this clone: The read ends 3 residues early relative to the CDR3; the germline J gene fills the gap. The chain has TRBV5-1 and TRBJ2-2; 7 nucleotides line up with TRBD2. CDR1 and CDR2 from the germline V gene are SGHRS and YFSETQ. Trimming at V came to 2 bases and at J to 6 bases, leaving 4 bases not matched to a gene. The CDR3 covers 14 residues. The CDR3 loop reads CASSFGLGAGELFF. The covered CDR3 bases are TGCGCCAGCAGCTTCGGACTAGGGGCCGGGGAG. The full variable domain, with the rest looked up from reference TRBV5-1 and TRBJ2-2, is KAGVTQTPRYLIKTRGQQVTLSCSPISGHRSVSWYQQTPGQGLQFLFEYFSETQRNKGNFPGRFSGRQFSNSRSEMNVSTLELGDSALYLCASSFGLGAGELFFGEGSRLTVL.

Concerning this clone: A read error may produce the germline difference seen at one junction end. The CDR3 end lies 3 residues beyond the end of the read and is filled in from the germline J gene. The V gene is TRBV5-1, the J gene TRBJ1-5, with D perhaps matching TRBD1 (5 bases). Germline V gives CDR1 SGHRS, CDR2 YFSETQ. The CDR3 sequence is 16 residues long. The CDR3 bases that were read are TGCGCCAGCAGTTTGGAGGGGTCGGGAAGCAATCAGCCC. It yields the protein CASSLEGSGSNQP. The whole CDR3 protein is CASSLEGSGSNQPQHF.

In regard to this clone: The read gets to within 3 residues of the CDR3 end, and the germline J gene fills in the rest. The chain combines TRBV5-1 with TRBJ1-1; 9 bases are shared with TRBD1. V trimming: 4 bases; J trimming: 1 base; junction bases outside the gene matches: 5. There are 15 residues in the CDR3. In germline, CDR1 is SGHRS, CDR2 YFSETQ. The CDR3 DNA, read in part, is TGCGCCAGCAGCGTTCCGGGACAGGGGAACACTGAA. This encodes CASSVPGQGNTE. The whole CDR3 is CASSVPGQGNTEAFF.

In regard to this clone: With the read ending 3 residues before the CDR3 end, the germline J gene is used to fill in that end. This chain uses TRBV19 with TRBJ2-7; 8 bases align to TRBD1. CDR1 and CDR2 (germline): LNHDA, SQIVND (reference sequence). This CDR3 spans 13 amino acids. The ends lost 6 bases at V and 5 bases at J; junction bases unmatched: 6. The CDR3 DNA, read in part, is TGTGCCAGTAGCCCCAGGGGGCCCAACGAG. This translates into CASSPRGPNE. The whole CDR3 protein reads CASSPRGPNEQYF.

As to this clone: The read ends 3 residues shy of where the CDR3 ends; the end is completed using the germline J gene. The V and J genes are TRBV4-1 and TRBJ2-4; D is undetermined. Germline assignment: CDR1 MGHRA and CDR2 YSYEKL. Trimming took off 5 bases at V and 2 bases at J, with 16 bases between the two ends. The CDR3 runs to 16 residues. The CDR3 protein is CASSSLLVRSKNIQYF. Incomplete CDR3 DNA: TGCGCCAGCAGCTCGCTTCTAGTTCGGTCCAAAAACATT.

With respect to this clone: The read terminates 3 residues before the CDR3 end, so the remaining end is supplied by the germline J gene. V is TRBV4-2 and J is TRBJ2-7, with TRBD1 identical over 8 bases. The CDR3 has 14 residues. The V segment lost 1 base and the J segment 3 bases; nucleotides outside the gene matches: 2. The V gene's germline CDR1 is LGHNA and CDR2 YNFKEQ. Here the CDR3 reads CASSQGTGNYEQYF. Incomplete CDR3 DNA: TGTGCCAGCAGCCAAGGGACAGGGAACTACGAG.

On this clone itself: Read coverage stops 3 residues before the CDR3 terminus; the germline J gene supplies the remainder. This chain joins TRBV2 and TRBJ1-5, with TRBD1 matching 8 bases. Germline V gives CDR1 SNHLY, CDR2 FYNNEI. This CDR3 has 13 amino acids. V was pared by 7 bases and J by 4 bases, with 3 bases of the junction left unmatched. This CDR3 is CASNDRGNQPQHF. CDR3 DNA (partial): TGTGCCAGCAACGACAGGGGTAATCAGCCC.

Concerning this clone itself: With the read ending 3 residues before the CDR3 end, the germline J gene is used to fill in that end. This chain joins TRBV2 and TRBJ1-5; TRBD1 matches at 8 bases. CDR3 size: 15 residues. Per germline, CDR1 SNHLY and CDR2 FYNNEI. V trimming: 2 bases; J trimming: 0 bases; junction bases outside the gene matches: 0. The CDR3 is CASSETGGSNQPQHF. Partial CDR3 DNA: TGTGCCAGCAGTGAAACAGGGGGTAGCAATCAGCCC.

On this clone itself: Coverage ceases 3 residues before the CDR3 finishes, and the germline J gene fills in the end. This chain links TRBV7-8 with TRBJ1-2; D perhaps matches TRBD1 (6 bases). V shed 8 bases and J shed 7 bases, with 14 bases lying between them. The CDR3 is 12 residues long. Germline V lookup: CDR1 SGHVS, CDR2 FQNEAQ. The CDR3 DNA, read in part, is TGTGCCAGCTCCCGGGACATTAGTGGC. Amino acid sequence: CASSRDISG. The full CDR3 sequence reads CASSRDISGYTF.

With respect to this clone: The read ends 3 residues shy of where the CDR3 ends; the end is completed using the germline J gene. The chain links TRBV5-1 to TRBJ1-1; 11 positions agree with TRBD1. CDR3 size: 16 residues. In germline, CDR1 is SGHRS, CDR2 YFSETQ. V dropped 0 bases and J dropped 0; count of bases not matched to a gene: 1. The CDR3 is CASSLGDRGMNTEAFF. CDR3 bases read: TGCGCCAGCAGCTTGGGGGACAGGGGGATGAACACTGAA.

About this clone: One end of the junction fails to match germline, which may point to a read error. The sequence runs out 3 residues before the end of the CDR3; the remainder is reconstructed from the germline J gene. The rearrangement uses TRBV6-2 or TRBV6-3 and TRBJ1-5, with D possibly being TRBD1 (6 bases). Germline CDR1 is MNHEY and CDR2 is SVGEGT. The CDR3 loop spans 14 amino acids. CDR3 amino acids: CASNYGRGTQPQHF. CDR3 DNA (partial): TGTGCCAGCAATTACGGCAGGGGAACTCAGCCC.

Remarks on this clone: The read ends 3 residues early relative to the CDR3; the germline J gene fills the gap. J is TRBJ2-3 and V is TRBV18; D might be TRBD2 (5 bases). In germline, CDR1 is KGHSH, CDR2 LQKENI. The CDR3 runs 13 residues. The V end was cut by 2 bases, the J end by 5 bases, with 8 bases between. CDR3 in amino acids: CASSPVEGDTQYF. The CDR3 bases that were read are TGTGCCAGCTCACCAGTCGAGGGAGATACG.